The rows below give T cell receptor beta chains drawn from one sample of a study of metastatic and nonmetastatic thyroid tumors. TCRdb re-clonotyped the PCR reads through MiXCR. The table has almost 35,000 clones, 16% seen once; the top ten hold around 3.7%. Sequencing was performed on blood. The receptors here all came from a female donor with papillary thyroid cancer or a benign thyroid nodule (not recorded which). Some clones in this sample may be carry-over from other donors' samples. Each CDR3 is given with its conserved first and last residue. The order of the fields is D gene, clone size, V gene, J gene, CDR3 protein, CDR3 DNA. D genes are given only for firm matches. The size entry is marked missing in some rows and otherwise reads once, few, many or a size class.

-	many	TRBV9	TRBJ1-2	CASSEGGSGGYTF	TGTGCCAGCAGCGAGGGGGGCTCTGGAGGCTACACCTTC
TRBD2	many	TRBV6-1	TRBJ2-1	CASSVLAGGEQFF	TGTGCCAGCAGCGTACTAGCGGGAGGTGAGCAGTTCTTC
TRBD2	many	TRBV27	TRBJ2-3	CASSFRGRAADTQYF	TGTGCCAGCAGTTTTCGCGGGAGGGCCGCAGATACGCAGTATTTT
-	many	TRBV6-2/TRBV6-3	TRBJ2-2	CASSYSSGAGELFF	TGTGCCAGCAGTTACTCAAGTGGGGCCGGGGAGCTGTTTTTT
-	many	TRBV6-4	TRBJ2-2	CASSLRGGDTGELFF	TGTGCCAGCAGCCTCCGCGGTGGGGACACCGGGGAGCTGTTTTTT
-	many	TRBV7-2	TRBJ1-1	CASSSMPGRKEAFF	TGTGCCAGCAGCTCAATGCCCGGGCGGAAGGAAGCTTTCTTT
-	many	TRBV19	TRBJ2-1	CASSIKGRNRNEQFF	TGTGCCAGTAGTATCAAGGGCCGAAACCGCAATGAGCAGTTCTTC
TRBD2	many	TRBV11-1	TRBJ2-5	CASSLRLAGQETQYF	TGTGCCAGCAGCTTAAGACTAGCGGGCCAAGAGACCCAGTACTTC
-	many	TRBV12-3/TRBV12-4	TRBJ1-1	CASSFRGGMNTEAFF	TGTGCCAGCAGTTTCAGGGGAGGGATGAACACTGAAGCTTTCTTT
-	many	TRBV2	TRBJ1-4	CASSEWTGEKLFF	TGTGCCAGCAGTGAGTGGACGGGGGAAAAACTGTTTTTT
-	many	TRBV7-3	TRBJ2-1	CASSLDSGTPEQFF	TGTGCCAGCAGCTTAGACAGTGGGACACCCGAGCAGTTCTTC
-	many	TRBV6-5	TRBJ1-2	CASSYASGAGYTF	TGTGCCAGCAGTTATGCCTCGGGGGCTGGCTACACCTTC
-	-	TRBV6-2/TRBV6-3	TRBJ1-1	CASSYSRQAETEAFF	TGTGCCAGCAGCTACTCTAGGCAGGCGGAGACTGAAGCTTTCTTT
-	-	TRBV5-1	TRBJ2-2	CASSQLISGELFF	TGCGCCAGCTCACAACTAATCTCCGGGGAGCTGTTTTTT
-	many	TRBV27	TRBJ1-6	CASGPKGNSPLHF	TGTGCCAGCGGTCCAAAGGGAAATTCACCCCTCCACTTT
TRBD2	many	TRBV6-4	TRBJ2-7	CAPGGVYEQYF	TGTGCACCGGGGGGGGTCTACGAGCAGTACTTC
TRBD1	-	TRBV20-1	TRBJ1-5	CSASTRTGTVSNQPQHF	TGCAGTGCTTCAACTCGGACAGGGACCGTCAGCAATCAGCCCCAGCATTTT
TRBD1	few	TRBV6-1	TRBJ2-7	CASSEGTGGSYEQYF	TGTGCCAGCAGTGAGGGGACAGGGGGCTCCTACGAGCAGTACTTC
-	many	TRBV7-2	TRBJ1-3	CASSFTGNAGNTIYF	TGTGCCAGCAGCTTCACAGGGAATGCTGGAAACACCATATATTTT
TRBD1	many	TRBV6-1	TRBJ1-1	CASRQGGLINTEAFF	TGTGCCAGCAGGCAAGGGGGCCTCATAAACACTGAAGCTTTCTTT
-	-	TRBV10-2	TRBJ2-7	CAISDQSRRTDEHYF	TGCGCCATCAGTGACCAGAGCCGCCGCACGGACGAGCATTACTTC
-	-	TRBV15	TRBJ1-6	CATSLSRWPNSPLHF	TGTGCCACCAGCCTTAGTCGGTGGCCTAATTCACCCCTCCACTTT
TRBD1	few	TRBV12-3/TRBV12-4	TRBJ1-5	CASSSRTGALYSNQPQHF	TGTGCCAGCAGTTCCCGGACAGGGGCCCTATATAGCAATCAGCCCCAGCATTTT
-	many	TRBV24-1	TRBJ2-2	CATSPAGSNTGELFF	TGTGCCACCAGCCCCGCGGGATCGAACACCGGGGAGCTGTTTTTT
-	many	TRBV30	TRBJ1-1	CAWSGSVRNTEAFF	TGTGCCTGGAGTGGGTCAGTCAGGAACACTGAAGCTTTCTTT
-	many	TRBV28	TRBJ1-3	CASSLGGVGGNTIYF	TGTGCCAGCAGTTTAGGGGGCGTAGGTGGAAACACCATATATTTT
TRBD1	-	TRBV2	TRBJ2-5	CASSERGTGETQYF	TGTGCCAGCAGTGAAAGGGGGACAGGGGAGACCCAGTACTTC
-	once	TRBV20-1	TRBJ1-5	CSARDNTGRPSNQPQHF	TGCAGTGCTAGAGATAATACAGGGAGGCCCTCCAATCAGCCCCAGCATTTT
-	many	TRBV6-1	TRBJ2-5	CATRPAQETQYF	TGTGCCACTCGGCCGGCCCAAGAGACCCAGTACTTC
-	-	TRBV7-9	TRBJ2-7	CASSLSGDSYEHYF	TGTGCCAGCAGCTTATCTGGAGACAGCTACGAGCATTACTTC
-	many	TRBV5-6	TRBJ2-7	CASSLKTSDYEQYF	TGTGCCAGCAGCTTGAAGACGTCGGACTACGAGCAGTACTTT
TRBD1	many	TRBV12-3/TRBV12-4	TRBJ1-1	CASMTGGWDTEAFF	TGTGCCAGCATGACAGGGGGCTGGGACACTGAAGCTTTCTTT
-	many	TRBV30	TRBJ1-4	CAWSVRQTTNEKLFF	TGTGCCTGGAGTGTCCGACAGACAACTAATGAAAAACTGTTTTTT
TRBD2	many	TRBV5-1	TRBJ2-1	CASSLTSGGNNEQFF	TGCGCCAGCAGCTTAACTAGCGGGGGTAACAATGAGCAGTTCTTC
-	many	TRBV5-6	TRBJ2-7	CASSLGLGSSYEQYF	TGTGCCAGCAGCTTGGGTTTAGGGTCCTCCTACGAGCAGTACTTC
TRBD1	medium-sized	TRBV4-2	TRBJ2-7	CASSQDWDRVYEQYF	TGTGCCAGCAGCCAAGATTGGGACAGGGTTTACGAGCAGTACTTC
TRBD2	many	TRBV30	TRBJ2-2	CAWSVLAGGPGELFF	TGTGCCTGGAGTGTACTAGCGGGAGGGCCCGGGGAGCTGTTTTTT
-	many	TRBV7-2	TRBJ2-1	CASSLSGATYNEQFF	TGTGCCAGCAGTCTTAGCGGAGCAACCTACAATGAGCAGTTCTTC
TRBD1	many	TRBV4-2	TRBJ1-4	CASSQDFPGQSEKLFF	TGTGCCAGCAGCCAAGATTTCCCGGGACAGAGTGAAAAACTGTTTTTT
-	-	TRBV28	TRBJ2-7	CASKSRDGAYEQYF	TGTGCCAGCAAAAGCCGGGACGGTGCCTACGAGCAGTACTTC
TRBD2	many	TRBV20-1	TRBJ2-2	CSARDTSGTRLFTGELFF	TGCAGTGCTAGAGATACTAGCGGGACTCGTTTGTTCACCGGGGAGCTGTTTTTT
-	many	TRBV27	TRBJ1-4	CASREFGKLFF	TGTGCCAGCAGGGAGTTTGGAAAACTGTTTTTT
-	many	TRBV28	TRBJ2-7	CASRTSIYEQYF	TGTGCCAGCAGGACTTCCATTTACGAGCAGTACTTC
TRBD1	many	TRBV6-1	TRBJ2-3	CASQTGDRTDTQYF	TGTGCCAGTCAAACAGGGGACCGCACAGATACGCAGTATTTT
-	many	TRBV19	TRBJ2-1	CASSMGSGRTEQFF	TGTGCCAGTAGTATGGGTTCAGGTCGCACTGAGCAGTTCTTC